Shown below are 3 T cell receptor beta chains from a single sample sequenced in a study of identical twins. TCRdb ran MiXCR on the 5' RACE reads and lists one entry per CDR3 protein. In the table there are hundreds of thousands of distinct CDR3 sequences, approximately 24% of which are singletons. This sample was shared with a second study, whose subject was T cells expressing NK-cell markers.

The sequenced sample consisted of CD4+ T cells sorted from blood. Source of these receptors: a woman younger than 30 in good health.

This clonotype has just a few counts. The CDR3 region has the DNA TGTGCCAGCAGCCATAGCGGGGGCCGTACCAATGAGCAGTTCTTC. Protein product: CASSHSGGRTNEQFF. This rearrangement joins TRBV3-1 to TRBJ2-1; 9 bases agree with TRBD2. The V gene end was trimmed by 3 bases and the J gene end by 6 bases; junction bases not matched to a gene: 6. This CDR3 has 15 residues. In germline, CDR1 is LGHDT, CDR2 YNNKEL (reference sequence).

This clonotype has just a few counts. The chain carries TRBV10-3 and TRBJ2-2, with 9 bases fitting TRBD2. The CDR3 is 14 amino acids. V dropped 2 bases and J dropped 5; count of bases not matched to a gene: 0. Germline CDR1 and CDR2: ENHRY and SYGVKD. As DNA, the CDR3 is TGTGCCATCAGTGAGCTAGCGGGGACCGGGGAGCTGTTTTTT. It is translated as CAISELAGTGELFF.

The rearrangement links TRBV11-1 to TRBJ2-6; 9 positions agree with TRBD1. Trimming took 6 bases from V and 3 from J; bases not matched to a gene: 12. The germline V gene has CDR1 SGHAT and CDR2 FQDESV (reference sequence). The CDR3 runs to 18 residues. CDR3 residues: CASRPIRDRVDGANVLTF. The CDR3 bases are TGTGCCAGCAGACCGATTCGGGACAGGGTTGATGGGGCCAACGTCCTGACTTTC. The variable domain in full, completed from reference TRBV11-1 and TRBJ2-6, reads EAEVAQSPRYKITEKSQAVAFWCDPISGHATLYWYRQILGQGPELLVQFQDESVVDDSQLPKDRFSAERLKGVDSTLKIQPAELGDSAMYLCASRPIRDRVDGANVLTFGAGSRLTVL.